This TCR beta chain was retrieved from a study of blood T cell repertoires in COVID-19. The overall study: Sites across the United States, Italy and Spain contributed samples from acute and convalescent COVID-19.

The assay was immunoSEQ multiplex PCR, and TCRdb's table has in-frame clones only and misses some. The sample lists fewer than 500,000 clones, roughly 86% occurring once. Ages ranged from about 18 to 89 years, with residence in some 25 US areas. In Cohort 3, a recovered donor had either two negative PCRs, clearance, or symptom resolution. In germline, CDR1 is SNHLY, CDR2 FYNNEI. Trimming cost V 7 bases and J 7 bases, with 14 bases left between them. The CDR3 sequence is 13 residues long. This receptor was taken from a man aged 30 to 45 who had recovered from COVID-19. This sequence joins TRBV2 and TRBJ1-5; a weak D match, TRBD1 (5 bases). The specimen was PBMCs or T cells enriched from blood (not recorded which). The CDR3 nucleotides read TGTGCCAGCAAGGAGGAGGGACGACAGCCCCAGCATTTT. It yields the protein CASKEEGRQPQHF.